The sequence of this T cell receptor beta chain was determined in a study of shared clonotypes between healthy human individuals. Study-level background: Plates per donor: three CD4 naive, three CD4 memory, two CD8 naive, one CD8 memory.

All the donors were Caucasian adults who lived in Nashville, Tennessee. The CDR3 contains 13 residues. Germline loops: CDR1 MNHEY, CDR2 SVGAGI. The V end lost 9 bases, the J end lost 0 bases, and 11 bases lay between the germline ends. Execution of the assay was at deep level. The authors' processing: Junction-only immunoSEQ data arrived without quality scores, meaning filtering differed. Clones were sequenced by immunoSEQ multiplex PCR, and TCRdb holds only the in-frame ones, with some missing. V, J and clone size derive from that table, while D and trimming were established from the DNA sequence. Of 780,000 or so clones listed, roughly 72% are singletons.

This TCR was sampled from a woman in her twenties or thirties in good health. V is TRBV6-5 and J is TRBJ1-1; no definite D call. Sequenced: memory CD4+ T cells sorted from blood. The subset: CD45RA-negative fraction. In DNA form, the CDR3 reads TGTGCCAGTCAGACTGTGATGAACACTGAAGCTTTCTTT. Amino acid sequence: CASQTVMNTEAFF.